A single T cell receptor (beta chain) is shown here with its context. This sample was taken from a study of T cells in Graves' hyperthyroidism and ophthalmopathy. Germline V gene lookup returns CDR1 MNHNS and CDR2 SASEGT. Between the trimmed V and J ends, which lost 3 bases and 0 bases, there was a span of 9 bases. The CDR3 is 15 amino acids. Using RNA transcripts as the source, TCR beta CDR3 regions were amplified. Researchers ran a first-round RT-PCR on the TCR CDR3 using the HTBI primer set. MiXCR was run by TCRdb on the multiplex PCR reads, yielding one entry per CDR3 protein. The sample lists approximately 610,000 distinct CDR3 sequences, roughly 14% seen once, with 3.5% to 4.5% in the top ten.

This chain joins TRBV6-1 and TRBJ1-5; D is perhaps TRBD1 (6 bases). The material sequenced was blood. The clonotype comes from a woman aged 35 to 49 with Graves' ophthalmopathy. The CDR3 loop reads CASSEWGASNQPQHF. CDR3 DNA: TGTGCCAGCAGTGAGTGGGGGGCTAGCAATCAGCCCCAGCATTTT.